The rows below give T cell receptor beta chains drawn from one sample of a study of cytomegalovirus exposure and HLA in healthy donors. Profiled with immunoSEQ multiplex PCR; TCRdb holds only in-frame clones, not every one. The sample records 280,000 or so clones, 70% to 90% being singletons. Sequencing input: PBMCs. The origin of the receptors is a woman between 18 and 29 years old in good health and CMV-seronegative. Both conserved end residues are part of each CDR3. The D gene is left open where the match is weak. A row's size may be missing; if present it is once, few, many or a size class.

D gene	clone size	V gene	J gene	CDR3 DNA	CDR3 protein
.	.	TRBV15	TRBJ2-7	TGTGCCACCAGCAGACAGGGGAATTCCTACGAGCAGTACTTC	CATSRQGNSYEQYF
TRBD1	.	TRBV4-1	TRBJ2-4	TGCGCCAGCAGCCAAGATCGGGCAGGGGGCAAAAACATTCAGTACTTC	CASSQDRAGGKNIQYF
TRBD1	.	TRBV5-4	TRBJ2-7	TGTGCCAGCAGCTTGGGGCAGGGGGCGATGACGTACGAGCAGTACTTC	CASSLGQGAMTYEQYF
.	.	TRBV6-1	TRBJ2-6	TGTGCCAGCCCTGCCGGTGGCGGGGGGGCCAACGTCCTGACTTTC	CASPAGGGGANVLTF
.	.	TRBV6-1	TRBJ1-3	TGTGCCAGTACTGTAGCCGGAAACACCATATATTTT	CASTVAGNTIYF
TRBD2	.	TRBV9	TRBJ2-3	TGTGCCAGCAGCGTAGGGTCGGGGGGTATTAGCACAGATACGCAGTATTTT	CASSVGSGGISTDTQYF
TRBD2	.	TRBV30	TRBJ2-5	TGTGCCTTGAATAGCGGGGGGGTCCAAGAGACCCAGTACTTC	CALNSGGVQETQYF
.	.	TRBV18	TRBJ1-5	TGTGCCAGCTCCTGGACCGGGGGGCCGGGGCAGCCCCAGCATTTT	CASSWTGGPGQPQHF
.	.	TRBV10-1	TRBJ1-3	TGCGCCAGCAGTGAAACAGCTGGAAACACCATATATTTT	CASSETAGNTIYF
.	.	TRBV7-2	TRBJ2-5	TGTGCCAGCAGCTTTGGAGCGGCTAATGGGGAGACCCAGTACTTC	CASSFGAANGETQYF
.	.	TRBV6-6	TRBJ1-1	TGTGCCAGCAGTTACTCTGAGTTAGGGAGTAATGCTTTCTTT	CASSYSELGSNAFF
TRBD1	.	TRBV18	TRBJ2-1	TGTGCCAGCTCACCAGTCCGGACAGGGAACAATGAGCAGTTCTTC	CASSPVRTGNNEQFF
TRBD1	.	TRBV10-3	TRBJ1-1	TGTGCCATCAGTGAGGAGCAAGTACAGGGGCTTCACACTGAAGCTTTCTTT	CAISEEQVQGLHTEAFF
.	.	TRBV5-1	TRBJ2-1	TGCGCCAGCAGCTTCCCGGCGGATGAGCAGTTCTTC	CASSFPADEQFF
TRBD1	.	TRBV15	TRBJ2-2	TGTGCCACCAGCAGAGGCAGGGGGCTTAAGGGGGAGCTGTTTTTT	CATSRGRGLKGELFF
TRBD2	.	TRBV7-7	TRBJ2-7	TGTGCCAGCAGCCTAGGGATCAGCGGGGGGGCTTTTACCTACGAGCAGTACTTC	CASSLGISGGAFTYEQYF
TRBD1	.	TRBV2	TRBJ1-3	TGTGCCAGCAGTGAACTGGGACAGGTACCTGGAAACACCATATATTTT	CASSELGQVPGNTIYF
.	once	TRBV30	TRBJ1-6	TGTGCCTGGAGTGCGCTAGGGGATGGTTCACCCCTCCACTTT	CAWSALGDGSPLHF
.	once	TRBV29-1	TRBJ1-2	TGCAGCGTCATACTTGAGGTGGAGTTTGGCTACACCTTC	CSVILEVEFGYTF